The 2 T cell receptor beta chains listed next were all sequenced from one sample in a study of shared clonotypes between healthy human individuals. TCRdb keeps only in-frame clones here, not all; method: immunoSEQ multiplex PCR. Of some 2,100,000 clones in the sample, under 95% were seen once. Naive CD8 cells lacked CD45RO, underwent positive selection for CCR7 and left out terminally differentiated effector memory CD45RA+ cells. The source material was naive CD8+ T cells from PBMCs. Receptors were obtained from a man aged 18 to 30 in good health. Some clones in this sample may be carry-over from other donors' samples.

This clone was seen a single time. J is TRBJ1-1 and V is TRBV6-6, with D possibly TRBD1 on 5 matching bases. The CDR3 runs to 13 residues. In germline, CDR1 is MNHNY, CDR2 SVGAGI (reference sequence). The V and J ends lost 6 bases and 2 bases respectively, with 10 bases between them. CDR3 DNA: TGTGCCAGCAGCGCCGGGGCAAACACTGAAGCTTTCTTT. Its translation is CASSAGANTEAFF.

CDR3 in amino acids: CASSLSGGQQYF. The CDR3 DNA sequence: TGTGCCAGCAGTTTATCAGGAGGACAGCAGTACTTC. The J gene is TRBJ2-7, the V gene TRBV27; a possible D gene is TRBD2 (5 bases). CDR1 MNHEY and CDR2 SMNVEV come from the germline V gene (reference sequence). The CDR3 spans 12 residues. V was pared by 0 bases and J by 8 bases, with 8 bases between.